This T cell receptor beta chain was retrieved from a study of metastatic and nonmetastatic thyroid tumors. Looking at the study overall: Across blood and tumor or nodule tissue, repertoires from malignant and benign thyroid patients were compared with one another.

Original data processing: The study's classifier, a distant-metastasis tool for papillary thyroid cancer, was built using CDR3 differences across clinicopathological groups. With MiXCR, TCRdb called clones anew from the PCR reads. The V and J calls, along with clone size, are taken from TCRdb and not from the paper's own processing. Of under 4,000 clones in the sample, 34% were seen once. There were no patients who had received any treatment before thyroid surgery. Trimming left V 7 bases short and J 5 bases short, with 17 bases between. The germline V gene encodes CDR1 LGHDT and CDR2 YNNKEL (reference sequence). This CDR3 spans 15 amino acids.

The chain uses TRBV3-1 and TRBJ2-2; perhaps TRBD1 as D (5 bases). This TCR derives from a female donor with papillary thyroid cancer or a benign thyroid nodule (not recorded which). Some clones in this sample may be carry-over from other donors' samples. Sequenced sample: adjacent normal tissue. The CDR3 protein is CASKQGAGQTGELFF. The CDR3 DNA sequence: TGTGCCAGCAAACAAGGGGCAGGGCAAACCGGGGAGCTGTTTTTT.